The 30 T cell receptor beta chains below come from one sample, sequenced in a study of cytomegalovirus exposure and HLA in healthy donors. With 60 Vbeta and 13 Jbeta primers, the PCR was carried out. Libraries were prepared by immunoSEQ multiplex PCR; TCRdb keeps only in-frame clonotypes and omits some of them. In the table there are about 170,000 clones, around 74% of which are singletons. The sample comprised PBMCs. These receptors were taken from a female donor in good health and CMV-seronegative.

This chain links TRBV11-3 with TRBJ1-2; a weak D match, TRBD1 (6 bases). V was cut by 1 base and J by 10 bases, with 10 bases left in between. Germline CDR1 reads SGHNT; CDR2 reads YENEEA. The CDR3 spans 12 residues. The CDR3 DNA sequence: TGTGCCAGCAGCTTAGTGGACAGCCTCTACACCTTC. It codes for CASSLVDSLYTF. Drawing the rest from reference TRBV11-3 and TRBJ1-2, the complete variable domain is EAGVVQSPRYKIIEKKQPVAFWCNPISGHNTLYWYLQNLGQGPELLIRYENEEAVDDSQLPKDRFSAERLKGVDSTLKIQPAELGDSAVYLCASSLVDSLYTFGSGTRLTVV.

The rearrangement links TRBV6-5 to TRBJ2-2; 10 nucleotides agree with TRBD1. The germline V gene has CDR1 MNHEY and CDR2 SVGAGI. The CDR3 length is 15 residues. Losses at the gene ends were 0 bases for V and 9 bases for J; bases not matched to a gene: 4. In DNA, the CDR3 is TGTGCCAGCAGTTACTCGACAGGGGGCAAGCGGGAGCTGTTTTTT. Amino acids: CASSYSTGGKRELFF.

Concerning this clone itself: A read error may produce the germline difference seen at one junction end. This chain links TRBV30 with TRBJ2-7; D may be TRBD2 (6 bases). The CDR3 totals 12 residues. CDR1 and CDR2 (germline): GTSNPN, SVGIG (reference sequence). CDR3 sequence (DNA): TGTGCCTGGAGCTTCATGGGGGAGGAGCGGTACTTC. As protein: CAWSFMGEERYF. Together with reference TRBV30 and TRBJ2-7, the CDR3 gives the full variable domain: SQTIHQWPATLVQPVGSPLSLECTVEGTSNPNLYWYRQAAGRGLQLLFYSVGIGQISSEVPQNLSASRPQDRQFILSSKKLLLSDSGFYLCAWSFMGEERYFGPGTRLTVT.

The chain's CDR3 is CASTATSGSSYNEQFF. In DNA, the CDR3 is TGTGCCAGTACTGCGACTAGCGGCAGCTCCTACAATGAGCAGTTCTTC. The chain joins TRBV19 to TRBJ2-1, with 9 bases lining up with TRBD2. The CDR3 is made up of 16 amino acids. CDR1 LNHDA and CDR2 SQIVND come from the germline V gene (reference sequence). V lost 7 bases to trimming and J lost 0 bases; unmatched junction nucleotides: 7.

This clone was recorded only once. The chain couples TRBV4-3 to TRBJ2-5, with 13 positions matching TRBD2. J was trimmed by 5 bases and V by 0 bases; bases with no gene match: 3. CDR1 and CDR2 from the germline V gene are LGHNA and YSLEER. CDR3 size: 16 residues. In DNA, the CDR3 is TGCGCCAGCAGCCAAGAACTAGCGGGGGGGCTCGAGACCCAGTACTTC. It specifies CASSQELAGGLETQYF.

The genes are TRBV28 and TRBJ1-2; 9 bases agree with TRBD1. The V gene end was trimmed by 6 bases and the J gene end by 6 bases; junction bases not matched to a gene: 8. The CDR3 loop spans 14 amino acids. Germline CDR1 reads MDHEN; CDR2 reads SYDVKM. The CDR3 region has the DNA TGTGCCAGCAGCACCCCGGGACAGGGAAATGGCTACACCTTC. Protein product: CASSTPGQGNGYTF.

The chain carries TRBV11-3 and TRBJ2-3; TRBD2 matches 10 bases. This CDR3 is built from 14 residues. Germline loops: CDR1 SGHNT, CDR2 YENEEA. V lost 4 bases, J lost 3 bases, and 1 base stayed unmatched. CDR3 residues: CASSSGLATDTQYF. DNA for the CDR3: TGTGCCAGCAGCTCGGGACTAGCGACAGATACGCAGTATTTT.

This clone was seen just once. The chain recombines TRBV4-1 with TRBJ1-5; the match to TRBD1 covers 7 bases. The junction had 9 bases not matched to a gene; V was cut back by 0 bases and J by 7 bases. The CDR3 contains 16 residues. Germline CDR1 and CDR2: MGHRA and YSYEKL. The CDR3 sequence: CASSQEVRQGVQPQHF. The CDR3 DNA reads as TGCGCCAGCAGCCAAGAAGTGCGACAGGGAGTGCAGCCCCAGCATTTT.

The V gene is TRBV28, the J gene TRBJ1-6; 11 bases fit TRBD1. Germline V gene data show CDR1 as MDHEN and CDR2 as SYDVKM. CDR3 length: 15 residues. V trimming: 5 bases; J trimming: 6 bases; junction bases outside the gene matches: 3. The CDR3 region is CASSADRGRNSPLHF. The DNA of the CDR3 is TGTGCCAGCAGTGCGGACAGGGGGCGTAATTCACCCCTCCACTTT.

For the CDR3, the DNA is TGTGCCAGCAGTTACTCTCTAGCGGGAGGGGACAATGAGCAGTTCTTC. Residues: CASSYSLAGGDNEQFF. The J gene is TRBJ2-1, the V gene TRBV6-5; 12 nucleotides line up with TRBD2. In germline, CDR1 is MNHEY, CDR2 SVGAGI. The CDR3 length is 16 residues. V lost 0 bases to trimming and J lost 5 bases; unmatched junction nucleotides: 2.

This chain uses TRBV30 with TRBJ1-1; D unclear. V lost 0 bases and J lost 1, with 9 bases in between. This CDR3 has 14 residues. From germline, CDR1 is GTSNPN and CDR2 SVGIG (reference sequence). CDR3 bases: TGTGCCTGGAGTGTACGGTCGGGGAACACTGAAGCTTTCTTT. It encodes CAWSVRSGNTEAFF.

This chain links TRBV15 with TRBJ1-2; a possible D gene is TRBD1 (5 bases). There are 14 residues in the CDR3. The germline V and J ends were trimmed by 0 bases and 4 bases, with 9 bases remaining between them. Per germline, CDR1 LNHNV and CDR2 YYDKDF (reference sequence). The CDR3, as DNA: TGTGCCACCAGCAGAGATTGGGGCATCTATGGCTACACCTTC. Encoded protein: CATSRDWGIYGYTF.

This chain connects TRBV27 to TRBJ2-5, with TRBD2 as a possible D gene (6 bases). The CDR3 covers 13 residues. V was pared by 7 bases and J by 4 bases, with 13 bases between. The germline V gene has CDR1 MNHEY and CDR2 SMNVEV (reference sequence). CDR3 sequence (DNA): TGTGCCAGCAAGACCGCCGGGGGAGAGACCCAGTACTTC. It encodes CASKTAGGETQYF.

This chain uses TRBV2 with TRBJ2-7, with 11 bases lining up with TRBD2. Trimming removed 7 bases from V and 2 bases from J; junction bases left unmatched: 4. Germline V gives CDR1 SNHLY, CDR2 FYNNEI. CDR3 size: 14 residues. CDR3 amino acids: CASNRLAGPYEQYF. The DNA of the CDR3 is TGTGCCAGCAACCGACTAGCGGGGCCCTACGAGCAGTACTTC. The entire variable domain, with the rest obtained from reference TRBV2 and TRBJ2-7, is as follows: EPEVTQTPSHQVTQMGQEVILRCVPISNHLYFYWYRQILGQKVEFLVSFYNNEISEKSEIFDDQFSVERPDGSNFTLKIRSTKLEDSAMYFCASNRLAGPYEQYFGPGTRLTVT.

The rearrangement uses TRBV9 and TRBJ1-6; 9 nucleotides agree with TRBD1. The CDR3 sequence is 15 residues long. The J segment lost 7 bases and the V segment lost 2 bases, leaving 4 bases of the junction unmatched. Germline values: CDR1 SGDLS, CDR2 YYNGEE. The CDR3 loop is CASSVGGQGNSPLHF. The CDR3 DNA sequence: TGTGCCAGCAGCGTGGGAGGACAGGGGAATTCACCCCTCCACTTT.

This sequence joins TRBV21-1 and TRBJ2-1; TRBD1 is the table's D call and was not checked against the DNA. TRBV21-1 is an annotated pseudogene. This CDR3 comprises 15 residues. As DNA, the CDR3 is TGTGCCAGCAGACGGGGACAGGGGGTCCGGGATGAGCAGTTCTTC. It specifies CASRRGQGVRDEQFF.

This clone appeared a few times. The CDR3: CASSSRGQGHEQYF. CDR3 coding DNA: TGCGCCAGCAGTTCCCGCGGACAGGGCCACGAGCAGTACTTC. The chain combines TRBV5-1 with TRBJ2-7; TRBD1 matches 8 bases. The J segment lost 5 bases and the V segment lost 5 bases, leaving 9 bases of the junction unmatched. There are 14 residues in the CDR3. The germline CDR1 and CDR2 sequences are SGHRS and YFSETQ.

V is TRBV7-2 and J is TRBJ2-7; TRBD2 matches 12 bases. After removal of 1 base from V and 7 bases from J, the junction contained 5 bases not matched to a gene. The CDR3 totals 15 residues. Germline assignment: CDR1 SGHTA and CDR2 FQGNSA. Here the CDR3 reads CASSLGRLAGVEQYF. CDR3 bases: TGTGCCAGCAGCTTAGGGAGACTAGCGGGAGTTGAGCAGTACTTC.

The chain links TRBV30 to TRBJ2-5, with a possible D match to TRBD1 (5 bases). The CDR3 is made up of 12 amino acids. Germline CDR1 reads GTSNPN; CDR2 reads SVGIG (reference sequence). V gave up 5 bases and J gave up 4 bases, with 11 bases separating them. The CDR3 DNA reads TGTGCCTGGGACAGACCTCGAGAGACCCAGTACTTC. As protein: CAWDRPRETQYF.

The J gene is TRBJ2-2, the V gene TRBV7-2; maybe TRBD2 (7 bases). This CDR3 region has 16 residues. CDR1 is SGHTA, CDR2 FQGNSA, per germline. The V end was cut by 4 bases, the J end by 3 bases, with 15 bases between. In nucleotides, the CDR3 is TGTGCCAGCAGCTCCCTCGGGGGGCCGGACACCGGGGAGCTGTTTTTT. It codes for CASSSLGGPDTGELFF.

In DNA, the CDR3 is TGCGCCAGCAGCCAGATACAGGGCTGGAGCACAGATACGCAGTATTTT. It encodes CASSQIQGWSTDTQYF. The rearrangement links TRBV4-3 to TRBJ2-3; TRBD1 might be the D (6 bases). Trimming stripped 3 bases from V and 0 bases from J, with 13 bases between. CDR1 is LGHNA and CDR2 is YSLEER in the germline V gene. This CDR3 comprises 16 residues.

The rearrangement joins TRBV6-6 to TRBJ2-7; 10 bases agree with TRBD2. The CDR3 contains 16 residues. The V segment lost 0 bases and the J segment 5 bases; nucleotides outside the gene matches: 7. Germline CDR1 is MNHNY and CDR2 is SVGAGI (reference sequence). CDR3 DNA sequence: TGTGCCAGCAGTTACTCGCTAGCGGGAGAGTGGGACGAGCAGTACTTC. Translation gives CASSYSLAGEWDEQYF.

The V and J genes are TRBV10-2 and TRBJ1-2; the D is unclear. Germline V gene sequence: CDR1 WSHSY, CDR2 SAAADI. This CDR3 region has 13 residues. Trimming left V 7 bases short and J 8 bases short, with 17 bases between. The CDR3 DNA sequence: TGCGCCAGCACCGGTTTGCGAAGAGGGGGCTACACCTTC. Translated, it gives CASTGLRRGGYTF.

V usage is TRBV14 and J usage is TRBJ1-2, with D hard to call. The CDR3 has 13 amino acids. Trimming stripped 0 bases from V and 8 bases from J, with 10 bases between. In germline, CDR1 is SGHDN, CDR2 FVKESK. CDR3 nucleotides: TGTGCCAGCAGCCAAGACCCGGGGTTAGGCTACACCTTC. Translated, it gives CASSQDPGLGYTF.

V and J are TRBV6-4 and TRBJ2-5, with D perhaps TRBD2 (6 bases). Germline V gene data show CDR1 as MRHNA and CDR2 as SNTAGT. The CDR3 length is 13 residues. Trimming removed 2 bases at V and 7 bases at J, with 11 bases between. CDR3 amino acids: CASSDALGGTQYF. The CDR3 DNA reads TGTGCCAGCAGTGACGCACTGGGAGGGACCCAGTACTTC.

V gene TRBV28 combines with J gene TRBJ2-2; the D gene is possibly TRBD1 (6 bases). Germline assignment: CDR1 MDHEN and CDR2 SYDVKM. Trimming left V 5 bases short and J 5 bases short, with 9 bases between. The CDR3 loop spans 13 amino acids. The CDR3 DNA is TGTGCCAGCAGTCCTACAGGGACCGGGGAGCTGTTTTTT. It specifies CASSPTGTGELFF. Filled out from reference TRBV28 and TRBJ2-2, the complete variable domain reads DVKVTQSSRYLVKRTGEKVFLECVQDMDHENMFWYRQDPGLGLRLIYFSYDVKMKEKGDIPEGYSVSREKKERFSLILESASTNQTSMYLCASSPTGTGELFFGEGSRLTVL.

A word on this clone: One end of the junction varies from germline; a read error may be responsible. The chain links TRBV5-6 to TRBJ1-2, with 8 bases that match TRBD1. The CDR3 runs 14 residues. The germline CDR1 and CDR2 sequences are SGHDT and YYEEEE. CDR3 region: CVSSPKDRDNGYTF. DNA of the CDR3: TGTGTCAGCAGCCCAAAGGACAGGGACAATGGCTACACCTTC.

This chain connects TRBV5-4 to TRBJ2-1; 8 bases map to TRBD2. Unmatched junction bases numbered 1, after V lost 2 bases and J lost 0 bases. This CDR3 comprises 15 residues. Looked up from germline, CDR1 is SGHNT and CDR2 is YYREEE (reference sequence). The CDR3 nucleotides are TGTGCCAGCAGCTTTGGGACTAGCTCCTACAATGAGCAGTTCTTC. Amino acids: CASSFGTSSYNEQFF.

The genes are TRBV27 and TRBJ1-6, with no clear D. V shed 7 bases and J shed 5 bases, with 9 bases lying between them. This CDR3 comprises 13 residues. Germline V gene sequence: CDR1 MNHEY, CDR2 SMNVEV (reference sequence). The DNA for the CDR3 is TGTGCCAGCATGAGGTTCCATAATTCACCCCTCCACTTT. Translating gives CASMRFHNSPLHF.

This clone was detected once. The gene calls are TRBV19 and TRBJ2-3, with 10 bases aligning to TRBD2. This CDR3 comprises 15 residues. The V segment lost 4 bases and the J segment 0 bases; nucleotides outside the gene matches: 1. Looked up from germline, CDR1 is LNHDA and CDR2 is SQIVND (reference sequence). The CDR3 DNA reads TGTGCCAGTAGTACGACTAGCGGGAGCACAGATACGCAGTATTTT. Its translation is CASSTTSGSTDTQYF. Looking up the rest from reference TRBV19 and TRBJ2-3 gives the full variable domain: DGGITQSPKYLFRKEGQNVTLSCEQNLNHDAMYWYRQDPGQGLRLIYYSQIVNDFQKGDIAEGYSVSREKKESFPLTVTSAQKNPTAFYLCASSTTSGSTDTQYFGPGTRLTVL.